This entry lists 24 T cell receptor beta chains sequenced from one sample in a study of T cells in Graves' hyperthyroidism and ophthalmopathy. Amplified TCR beta CDR3 regions derived from RNA transcripts. First-round RT-PCR with HTBI primers amplified the TCR CDR3 region. TCRdb reanalysed the multiplex PCR reads using MiXCR and keeps one entry per CDR3 protein. The sample yields around 190,000 distinct CDR3 sequences, 17% seen once. Source material: blood. Every receptor here comes from a woman between 50 and 59 years old with Graves' hyperthyroidism.

The chain links TRBV7-9 to TRBJ1-5; 7 positions match TRBD1. Trimming removed 5 bases from V and 3 bases from J; junction bases left unmatched: 7. The CDR3 runs 15 residues. Germline V lookup: CDR1 SEHNR, CDR2 FQNEAQ (reference sequence). The DNA of the CDR3 is TGTGCCAGCAGCCCACCGGGACAGCTCAATCAGCCCCAGCATTTT. Its translation is CASSPPGQLNQPQHF. The variable domain in full, completed from reference TRBV7-9 and TRBJ1-5, reads DTGVSQNPRHKITKRGQNVTFRCDPISEHNRLYWYRQTLGQGPEFLTYFQNEAQLEKSRLLSDRFSAERPKGSFSTLEIQRTEQGDSAMYLCASSPPGQLNQPQHFGDGTRLSIL.

In this sample, this clonotype turned up many times. This chain joins TRBV20-1 and TRBJ1-2; D might be TRBD1 (5 bases). This CDR3 comprises 15 residues. V dropped 6 bases and J dropped 3 bases, with 20 bases sitting between them. Germline-derived CDR1 and CDR2 are DFQATT and SNEGSKA (reference sequence). The DNA of the CDR3 is TGCAGTGCCCCCATCGGGCGCAGGGCCGACTATGGCTACACCTTC. Protein sequence: CSAPIGRRADYGYTF.

The CDR3 here is CASSLEGGLAGGGNEQFF. The CDR3 nucleotides read TGTGCCAGCAGCTTAGAGGGGGGACTAGCGGGAGGGGGCAATGAGCAGTTCTTC. The genes are TRBV7-2 and TRBJ2-1; 16 bases fit TRBD2. V lost 1 base to trimming and J lost 6 bases; unmatched junction nucleotides: 6. The CDR3 runs 18 residues. Germline CDR1 is SGHTA and CDR2 is FQGNSA. Filled out from reference TRBV7-2 and TRBJ2-1, the complete variable domain reads GAGVSQSPSNKVTEKGKDVELRCDPISGHTALYWYRQSLGQGLEFLIYFQGNSAPDKSGLPSDRFSAERTGGSVSTLTIQRTQQEDSAVYLCASSLEGGLAGGGNEQFFGPGTRLTVL.

This clonotype was recorded many times. The rearrangement links TRBV12-3 or TRBV12-4 to TRBJ1-5; D gene uncertain. V lost 6 bases, J lost 4 bases, and 10 bases lay in between. The length of the CDR3 is 13 residues. The CDR3 region has the DNA TGTGCCAGCAGCTTATCCGGGAATCAGCCCCAGCATTTT. This sequence encodes CASSLSGNQPQHF.

The sample holds many counts of this clonotype. This rearrangement joins TRBV11-1 to TRBJ2-1, with 7 bases aligning to TRBD2. This CDR3 comprises 16 residues. V gave up 8 bases and J gave up 3 bases; unmatched junction bases: 13. From germline, CDR1 is SGHAT and CDR2 FQDESV (reference sequence). The CDR3 is CASSKGLAENYNEQFF. CDR3 coding DNA: TGTGCCAGCTCTAAGGGGCTAGCGGAAAACTACAATGAGCAGTTCTTC.

This clonotype occurred a few times. The chain carries TRBV27 and TRBJ1-4; 9 nucleotides align to TRBD1. The CDR3 contains 15 residues. J was trimmed by 8 bases and V by 7 bases; bases with no gene match: 11. Germline values: CDR1 MNHEY, CDR2 SMNVEV (reference sequence). The CDR3 reads CASTIRQGGGEKLFF. In nucleotides, the CDR3 is TGTGCCAGCACTATAAGACAGGGGGGAGGAGAAAAACTGTTTTTT. Drawing the rest from reference TRBV27 and TRBJ1-4, the complete variable domain is EAQVTQNPRYLITVTGKKLTVTCSQNMNHEYMSWYRQDPGLGLRQIYYSMNVEVTDKGDVPEGYKVSRKEKRNFPLILESPSPNQTSLYFCASTIRQGGGEKLFFGSGTQLSVL.

This clonotype was observed a single time. The chain combines TRBV12-3 or TRBV12-4 with TRBJ1-6; the match to TRBD1 covers 7 bases. V lost 4 bases, J lost 11 bases, and 5 bases stayed unmatched. CDR3 length equals 13 residues. For the CDR3, the DNA is TGTGCCAGCAGTTCCACAGGGGATACACCCCTCCACTTT. Protein product: CASSSTGDTPLHF.

This clonotype was observed at least ten times. CDR3 amino acids: CASSEEYTDTQYF. As DNA, the CDR3 is TGTGCCAGCAGTGAAGAATACACAGATACGCAGTATTTT. The rearrangement joins TRBV2 to TRBJ2-3, with no clear D. V lost 1 base, J lost 2 bases, and 4 bases lay in between. Germline V gene data show CDR1 as SNHLY and CDR2 as FYNNEI. The CDR3 totals 13 residues. The full variable domain, completed using reference TRBV2 and TRBJ2-3, is EPEVTQTPSHQVTQMGQEVILRCVPISNHLYFYWYRQILGQKVEFLVSFYNNEISEKSEIFDDQFSVERPDGSNFTLKIRSTKLEDSAMYFCASSEEYTDTQYFGPGTRLTVL.

CDR3 protein: CTSAGQRKNIQYF. In nucleotides, the CDR3 is TGTACCTCGGCGGGACAGCGGAAAAACATTCAGTACTTC. The chain links TRBV27 to TRBJ2-4; TRBD1 might be the D (7 bases). Germline V lookup: CDR1 MNHEY, CDR2 SMNVEV (reference sequence). The CDR3 extends over 13 amino acids.

The chain couples TRBV4-1 to TRBJ2-7, with TRBD2 matching 8 bases. The CDR3 contains 14 residues. The germline V gene encodes CDR1 MGHRA and CDR2 YSYEKL. The junction had 4 bases not matched to a gene; V was cut back by 4 bases and J by 2 bases. Here the CDR3 reads CASSLLAEAYEQYF. In DNA, the CDR3 is TGCGCCAGCAGCCTACTAGCGGAGGCCTACGAGCAGTACTTC.

This clonotype was found many times. The CDR3 DNA reads as TGTGCCAGCAGCTACTACCGGGACAGGGGCACGGAGCAGTACTTC. Encoded protein: CASSYYRDRGTEQYF. The chain recombines TRBV7-9 with TRBJ2-7; TRBD1 aligns across 10 bases. Germline V gene lookup returns CDR1 SEHNR and CDR2 FQNEAQ (reference sequence). The CDR3 extends over 15 amino acids. V trimming: 4 bases; J trimming: 7 bases; junction bases outside the gene matches: 10.

This clonotype was counted at least ten times. The chain recombines TRBV30 with TRBJ2-2; D uncertain. CDR1 and CDR2 from the germline V gene are GTSNPN and SVGIG (reference sequence). This CDR3 spans 12 amino acids. Trimming removed 3 bases at V and 3 bases at J, with 5 bases between. Here the CDR3 reads CAWRYDTGELFF. For the CDR3, the DNA is TGTGCCTGGAGGTACGACACCGGGGAGCTGTTTTTT.

This clonotype was counted ten times or more. CDR3 residues: CAISESIRLAGGTSQETQYF. In nucleotides, the CDR3 is TGTGCCATCAGTGAGTCTATTCGACTAGCGGGAGGGACTTCCCAAGAGACCCAGTACTTC. This sequence joins TRBV10-3 and TRBJ2-5; 14 nucleotides agree with TRBD2. CDR1 and CDR2 (germline): ENHRY, SYGVKD. The CDR3 contains 20 residues. Trimming removed 0 bases from V and 1 base from J; junction bases left unmatched: 10.

The sample holds many counts of this clonotype. The chain has TRBV6-2 or TRBV6-3 and TRBJ1-1, with D perhaps matching TRBD1 (6 bases). The CDR3 extends over 15 amino acids. Germline V CDR1 and CDR2: MNHEY, SVGEGT. Trimming stripped 2 bases from V and 4 bases from J, with 14 bases between. CDR3 amino acids: CASSYGGTLGTEAFF. The CDR3 coding sequence is TGTGCCAGCAGTTACGGCGGGACACTAGGCACTGAAGCTTTCTTT.

This clonotype was seen repeatedly, ten times or more. The chain carries TRBV30 and TRBJ2-1; TRBD2 agrees at 11 bases. This CDR3 comprises 17 residues. Trimming at V came to 2 bases and at J to 1 base, leaving 7 bases not matched to a gene. Germline CDR1 is GTSNPN and CDR2 is SVGIG (reference sequence). CDR3 amino acids: CAWSPARTSGSYNEQFF. The CDR3 DNA is TGTGCCTGGAGTCCTGCCCGGACTAGCGGGTCCTACAATGAGCAGTTCTTC.

This clonotype occurred many times. The chain is built from TRBV5-1 and TRBJ2-3; TRBD2 matches at 12 bases. Germline V gives CDR1 SGHRS, CDR2 YFSETQ. V gave up 0 bases and J gave up 5 bases; unmatched junction bases: 4. The CDR3 runs 16 residues. The CDR3 nucleotides read TGCGCCAGCAGCTTGGGACTAGCGGGAGATTTAGATACGCAGTATTTT. This sequence encodes CASSLGLAGDLDTQYF. The full variable domain, with the rest looked up from reference TRBV5-1 and TRBJ2-3, is KAGVTQTPRYLIKTRGQQVTLSCSPISGHRSVSWYQQTPGQGLQFLFEYFSETQRNKGNFPGRFSGRQFSNSRSEMNVSTLELGDSALYLCASSLGLAGDLDTQYFGPGTRLTVL.

This clonotype was seen at least ten times. The chain has TRBV11-2 and TRBJ2-1; D is undetermined. This CDR3 spans 13 amino acids. From germline, CDR1 is SGHAT and CDR2 FQNNGV. Trimming stripped 3 bases from V and 5 bases from J, with 8 bases between. CDR3 sequence reads: CASSFILDNEQFF. CDR3 bases: TGTGCCAGCAGCTTTATACTTGACAATGAGCAGTTCTTC.

This chain links TRBV13 with TRBJ1-2, with 9 bases identical to TRBD1. After removal of 8 bases from V and 0 bases from J, the junction contained 13 bases not matched to a gene. This CDR3 has 17 residues. The germline gives CDR1 PRHDT, CDR2 FYEKMQ (reference sequence). For the CDR3, the DNA is TGTGCCAGCTCACCCCCACAGGGGGCAAAGGCTAACTATGGCTACACCTTC. It specifies CASSPPQGAKANYGYTF.

This clonotype was picked up many times. The chain uses TRBV11-2 and TRBJ2-5; 7 positions agree with TRBD1. Germline-derived CDR1 and CDR2 are SGHAT and FQNNGV. The CDR3 length is 13 residues. Trimming took 3 bases from V and 5 from J; bases not matched to a gene: 3. DNA of the CDR3: TGTGCCAGCAGCTTTGACAGGGTTGAGACCCAGTACTTC. Translated: CASSFDRVETQYF.

This clonotype was seen more than once but under ten times. The V call is TRBV7-9, the J call TRBJ1-4; 9 bases line up with TRBD1. CDR3 length: 14 residues. Germline CDR1 is SEHNR and CDR2 is FQNEAQ (reference sequence). J was trimmed by 8 bases and V by 5 bases; bases with no gene match: 6. This CDR3 reads CASSLGQGLEKLFF. For the CDR3, the DNA is TGTGCCAGCAGCCTGGGACAGGGTCTAGAAAAACTGTTTTTT.

The CDR3 spells CASSSGQSSGNTIYF. Written as DNA, the CDR3 is TGCGCCAGCAGCTCGGGACAGAGCTCTGGAAACACCATATATTTT. The chain is built from TRBV5-1 and TRBJ1-3; 7 bases align to TRBD1. V lost 3 bases and J lost 0; bases outside the gene matches: 3. The CDR3 runs 15 residues. Germline-derived CDR1 and CDR2 are SGHRS and YFSETQ.

V gene TRBV18 combines with J gene TRBJ2-1; D perhaps matches TRBD2 (5 bases). Germline values: CDR1 KGHSH, CDR2 LQKENI. The germline V and J ends were trimmed by 0 bases and 12 bases, with 12 bases remaining between them. The CDR3 extends over 13 amino acids. Here the CDR3 reads CASSPPGAYGQFF. The DNA of the CDR3 is TGTGCCAGCTCACCACCGGGAGCTTATGGGCAGTTCTTC.

This clonotype has more than one count but fewer than ten. V gene TRBV20-1 combines with J gene TRBJ2-7; D might be TRBD1 (5 bases). The V gene lost 1 base and the J gene lost 1 base, with 14 bases spanning the gap. The V gene's germline CDR1 is DFQATT and CDR2 SNEGSKA (reference sequence). This CDR3 is built from 15 residues. Here the CDR3 DNA reads TGCAGTGCTAGAGCCTTGCAGGGTATGTCCTACGAGCAGTACTTC. It specifies CSARALQGMSYEQYF.

This clonotype was picked up a small number of times. The chain combines TRBV6-1 with TRBJ1-5; D not certain. The germline V and J ends were trimmed by 5 bases and 0 bases, with 11 bases remaining between them. This CDR3 is 15 amino acids long. Germline CDR1 reads MNHNS; CDR2 reads SASEGT. The CDR3 bases are TGTGCCAGCAGTACAAACAGCCATAGCAATCAGCCCCAGCATTTT. Protein sequence: CASSTNSHSNQPQHF.